These 25 T cell receptor beta chains were sequenced from one sample in a study of blood T cells in healthy people across ages. Using a J-beta primer mix together with a sample-barcoded 5' primer, a second PCR was run for roughly 6 to 11 cycles. TCRdb used MiXCR to reprocess the 5' RACE reads, holding one entry per CDR3 protein. The sample shows roughly 800,000 distinct CDR3 sequences, roughly 40% of them seen only once. Material for sequencing was blood. These receptor sequences come from a man aged 18 to 29 in good health.

This chain links TRBV5-6 with TRBJ1-2; unclear D gene. V was clipped by 5 bases and J by 5 bases, with 19 bases between them. This CDR3 is 15 amino acids long. Germline V gene sequence: CDR1 SGHDT, CDR2 YYEEEE. The CDR3: CASRRVMTPVYGYTF. The CDR3 DNA reads as TGTGCCAGCAGACGTGTAATGACACCTGTGTATGGCTACACCTTC. Based on the CDR3 plus reference TRBV5-6 and TRBJ1-2, the full variable domain is DAGVTQSPTHLIKTRGQQVTLRCSPKSGHDTVSWYQQALGQGPQFIFQYYEEEERQRGNFPDRFSGHQFPNYSSELNVNALLLGDSALYLCASRRVMTPVYGYTFGSGTRLTVV.

The rearrangement joins TRBV12-3 or TRBV12-4 to TRBJ1-1; 8 bases fit TRBD1. With 7 bases clipped from V and 4 bases from J, the junction kept 5 bases outside the gene matches. This CDR3 is built from 13 residues. CDR3 residues: CASTLTGVTEAFF. CDR3 nucleotide sequence: TGTGCCAGCACCCTGACAGGGGTCACTGAAGCTTTCTTT.

The genes are TRBV20-1 and TRBJ1-5, with 11 bases aligning to TRBD1. With V trimmed by 0 bases and J by 3 bases, 7 bases remained unmatched. The CDR3 extends over 17 amino acids. Germline CDR1 reads DFQATT; CDR2 reads SNEGSKA (reference sequence). The CDR3 reads CSARERGTGGFNQPQHF. CDR3 sequence (DNA): TGCAGTGCTAGAGAGCGGGGGACAGGGGGATTCAATCAGCCCCAGCATTTT.

The chain couples TRBV18 to TRBJ2-1; no reliable D call. V lost 3 bases to trimming and J lost 10 bases, with 10 bases between them. CDR3 length: 12 amino acids. Germline V CDR1 and CDR2: KGHSH, LQKENI. The CDR3 loop is CASSPPSGEQFF. Here the CDR3 DNA reads TGTGCCAGCTCACCTCCCAGTGGAGAGCAGTTCTTC.

The sample holds a few counts of this clonotype. The chain uses TRBV7-9 and TRBJ1-1; TRBD1 is a possible D gene (6 bases). This CDR3 region has 13 residues. From germline, CDR1 is SEHNR and CDR2 FQNEAQ (reference sequence). The V gene lost 5 bases and the J gene lost 8 bases, with 15 bases spanning the gap. The chain's CDR3 is CASSPSRGLEAFF. The CDR3 DNA sequence: TGTGCCAGCAGCCCCTCTCGGGGGCTAGAAGCTTTCTTT.

In its sample, this clonotype was seen a few times. J is TRBJ2-2 and V is TRBV27; D gene unclear. The ends were cut back, 5 bases at V and 3 bases at J, with 7 bases in the middle. The CDR3 contains 13 residues. The V gene's germline CDR1 is MNHEY and CDR2 SMNVEV (reference sequence). This CDR3 is CASSLTYTGELFF. The CDR3 nucleotides read TGTGCCAGCAGTCTAACATACACCGGGGAGCTGTTTTTT.

This clonotype was observed a few times. This chain links TRBV10-3 with TRBJ1-1, with a weak D call TRBD1 (6 bases). This CDR3 comprises 16 residues. Germline CDR1 and CDR2: ENHRY and SYGVKD. The V gene lost 3 bases and the J gene lost 0 bases, with 14 bases spanning the gap. The CDR3 region is CAISEFGGGMNTEAFF. The CDR3 region has the DNA TGTGCCATCAGTGAATTTGGGGGCGGGATGAACACTGAAGCTTTCTTT.

In this sample, this clonotype turned up a few times. The V and J genes are TRBV10-3 and TRBJ2-1; D is possibly TRBD2 (5 bases). Trimming shortened V by 3 bases and J by 6 bases, and 18 bases separated the two germline ends. The CDR3 covers 16 residues. Per the germline V gene, CDR1 is ENHRY and CDR2 is SYGVKD. The DNA for the CDR3 is TGTGCCATCAGTGACAGGACTGAATCGTTTTTCAATGAGCAGTTCTTC. Translating gives CAISDRTESFFNEQFF.

V and J are TRBV30 and TRBJ1-2; 8 positions match TRBD1. Germline values: CDR1 GTSNPN, CDR2 SVGIG (reference sequence). This CDR3 comprises 11 residues. J gave up 8 bases and V 5 bases, and 4 bases lay outside the gene matches. Here the CDR3 reads CAWGQGRGYTF. The CDR3 DNA is TGTGCCTGGGGACAGGGTAGAGGCTACACCTTC.

In this sample, this clonotype turned up a few times. The chain is built from TRBV13 and TRBJ2-1, with 11 positions matching TRBD2. The V gene's germline CDR1 is PRHDT and CDR2 FYEKMQ (reference sequence). This CDR3 is 15 amino acids long. The V and J ends lost 6 bases and 5 bases, in that order; junction bases with no gene match: 6. The CDR3 protein is CASRGTSGDNNEQFF. The CDR3 DNA sequence: TGTGCCAGCAGGGGGACTAGCGGAGATAACAATGAGCAGTTCTTC.

This clonotype has at least ten counts. The chain couples TRBV20-1 to TRBJ1-5, with D unresolved. In germline, CDR1 is DFQATT, CDR2 SNEGSKA (reference sequence). This CDR3 is 15 amino acids long. V lost 4 bases to trimming and J lost 0 bases, with 13 bases between them. DNA of the CDR3: TGCAGTGCTAACAAGCATGGATATAGCAATCAGCCCCAGCATTTT. It encodes CSANKHGYSNQPQHF.

This clonotype was picked up a small number of times. V is TRBV4-1 and J is TRBJ1-5; D not certain. The CDR3 covers 15 residues. V gave up 1 base and J gave up 5 bases, with 12 bases separating them. Germline V CDR1 and CDR2: MGHRA, YSYEKL. The CDR3 is CASSQVQREDQPQHF. Here the CDR3 DNA reads TGCGCCAGCAGCCAAGTCCAGAGGGAAGATCAGCCCCAGCATTTT.

The chain's CDR3 is CASSPVSGPDTQYF. The CDR3 region has the DNA TGTGCCAGCAGTCCCGTTTCTGGGCCAGATACGCAGTATTTT. This chain connects TRBV12-3 or TRBV12-4 to TRBJ2-3; D is unclear. The CDR3 extends over 14 amino acids. Trimming removed 5 bases from V and 4 bases from J, with 13 bases in between.

There are many counts of this clonotype. The V gene is TRBV6-2 or TRBV6-3, the J gene TRBJ1-1, with unresolved D. The CDR3 is 14 residues long. Trimming shortened V by 3 bases and J by 0 bases, and 8 bases separated the two germline ends. CDR1 is MNHEY and CDR2 is SVGEGT in the germline V gene. The CDR3 coding sequence is TGTGCCAGCAGTTATGGGCAGATGAACACTGAAGCTTTCTTT. Its protein product is CASSYGQMNTEAFF.

This clonotype was counted a few times. The genes are TRBV3-1 and TRBJ1-1; 7 bases map to TRBD1. CDR1 LGHDT and CDR2 YNNKEL come from the germline V gene (reference sequence). The CDR3 covers 10 residues. V shed 8 bases and J 10 bases; nucleotides not matched to a gene: 4. CDR3 sequence reads: CASRGTVAFF. CDR3 bases: TGTGCCAGCCGGGGGACAGTAGCTTTCTTT.

This clonotype was seen at least ten times. This chain connects TRBV28 to TRBJ2-2, with 8 nucleotides matching TRBD2. Germline-derived CDR1 and CDR2 are MDHEN and SYDVKM. V dropped 6 bases and J dropped 6; count of bases not matched to a gene: 9. This CDR3 has 15 residues. The CDR3 here is CASSLGLGEAGELFF. The CDR3 bases are TGTGCCAGCAGCCTGGGACTAGGAGAGGCCGGGGAGCTGTTTTTT.

Only a few counts were recorded for this clonotype. J is TRBJ1-5 and V is TRBV12-3 or TRBV12-4; TRBD1 aligns across 9 bases. The CDR3 has 13 residues. V gave up 6 bases and J gave up 12 bases; unmatched junction bases: 9. The CDR3 region is CASSRDRALLQHF. CDR3 bases: TGTGCCAGCAGCAGGGACAGGGCGCTTCTCCAGCATTTT.

The gene calls are TRBV9 and TRBJ1-2; D is possibly TRBD1 (6 bases). The CDR3 runs 19 residues. Germline CDR1 reads SGDLS; CDR2 reads YYNGEE. Trimming pared 4 bases from V and 2 bases from J, leaving 27 bases between. As DNA, the CDR3 is TGTGCCAGCAGCTTAAACCCCGGGACACAACTTCAGTTAAACTATGGCTACACCTTC. Residues: CASSLNPGTQLQLNYGYTF.

This clonotype was found many times. The chain joins TRBV10-3 to TRBJ2-7, with D maybe TRBD2 (5 bases). The CDR3 has 12 amino acids. V was shortened by 10 bases and J by 0 bases, with 10 bases between the two germline ends. Germline V lookup: CDR1 ENHRY, CDR2 SYGVKD. The CDR3 DNA reads as TGTGCCACCGGGATGTTCTCCTACGAGCAGTACTTC. Translated, it gives CATGMFSYEQYF.

This clonotype has a handful of counts. V usage is TRBV25-1 and J usage is TRBJ1-2; TRBD1 matches at 7 bases. Germline CDR1 and CDR2: MGHDK and SYGVNS. CDR3 length: 16 amino acids. Unmatched junction bases numbered 11, after V lost 3 bases and J lost 4 bases. CDR3 in DNA: TGTGCCAGCAGTGACCAACAGGGGAAGGGGCTCTATGGCTACACCTTC. It yields the protein CASSDQQGKGLYGYTF.

The sample holds a few counts of this clonotype. This chain links TRBV20-1 with TRBJ1-5, with D unresolved. Looked up from germline, CDR1 is DFQATT and CDR2 is SNEGSKA (reference sequence). The CDR3 is made up of 13 amino acids. Trimming took 1 base from V and 4 from J, leaving 8 bases between them. In DNA form, the CDR3 reads TGCAGTGCTAGAGGGATAGTTAATCAGCCCCAGCATTTT. The encoded protein is CSARGIVNQPQHF.

This clonotype was counted a single time. The CDR3 DNA reads TGTGCCAGCAGTTTAATGAGGGGTCCCCAGCATTTT. It translates to CASSLMRGPQHF. This chain connects TRBV28 to TRBJ1-5; D perhaps matches TRBD1 (5 bases). Trimming left V 2 bases short and J 10 bases short, with 9 bases between. There are 12 residues in the CDR3. Germline V lookup: CDR1 MDHEN, CDR2 SYDVKM.

There are a few counts of this clonotype. CDR3 coding DNA: TGTGCCAGCAGCGACGGAGGGAATAGCAATCAGCCCCAGCATTTT. Its translation: CASSDGGNSNQPQHF. The rearrangement joins TRBV12-3 or TRBV12-4 to TRBJ1-5, with D unresolved. The V gene lost 6 bases and the J gene lost 0 bases, with 12 bases spanning the gap. The CDR3 is 15 residues long.

At least ten counts were recorded for this clonotype. The chain joins TRBV5-1 to TRBJ2-5; perhaps TRBD1 as D (6 bases). Germline loops: CDR1 SGHRS, CDR2 YFSETQ. This CDR3 contains 15 residues. The ends were cut back, 1 base at V and 5 bases at J, with 15 bases in the middle. The CDR3 nucleotides read TGCGCCAGCAGCTTGTCCGGGACACAAGAGGAGACCCAGTACTTC. It yields the protein CASSLSGTQEETQYF.

In this sample, this clonotype turned up a few times. This chain joins TRBV7-2 and TRBJ2-1; 12 bases are shared with TRBD2. The germline CDR1 and CDR2 sequences are SGHTA and FQGNSA. V dropped 5 bases and J dropped 5; count of bases not matched to a gene: 4. The CDR3 runs to 15 residues. CDR3 in amino acids: CASSITSGRNNEQFF. The CDR3 region has the DNA TGTGCCAGCAGCATTACTAGCGGGAGGAACAATGAGCAGTTCTTC.